This note documents a single T cell receptor (beta chain) sequence. This specimen belongs to a study of blood T cell repertoires in COVID-19. Turning to the study itself: Acute-phase and convalescent COVID-19 samples originated in the United States, Italy and Spain. The analysed material was cDNA or gDNA that came from T cells, B-cell-depleted T cells, or PBMCs.

The CDR3 loop spans 15 amino acids. In germline, CDR1 is MGHDK, CDR2 SYGVNS. V shed 6 bases, J shed 6 bases, and the junction held 8 bases outside the gene matches. Original data processing: Reference gene primers were amplified, and this amplification served to estimate nucleated cell counts. Only in-frame clones appear in the TCRdb table, and some are missing; sequencing was by immunoSEQ multiplex PCR. V, J and clone size reflect that table, while D and trimming were determined from the DNA. This table holds about 230,000 clones, around 80% found once. The rearrangement uses TRBV25-1 and TRBJ2-3; 11 nucleotides agree with TRBD2. The receptor was derived from a man between 40 and 49 years old with acute or convalescent COVID-19. The sample taken for sequencing was peripheral blood. The CDR3 region is CASSGTSGSVDTQYF. In DNA, the CDR3 is TGTGCCAGCAGCGGGACTAGCGGTTCCGTGGATACGCAGTATTTT.